These 11 T cell receptor beta chains were sequenced from one sample in a study of tumor-infiltrating lymphocytes in primary liver carcinoma. Between about 17 and 34 mg of unsorted bulk tissue served as the source from which RNA and DNA were co-extracted. Starting from 500 ng of total RNA, TCR beta cDNA was produced with a primer in the constant region. It was through three nested multiplex PCR rounds of slightly modified ARM-PCR that TCR beta libraries arose. A C-beta reverse primer and TRBV1-TRBV30 forward primers served in each of the first two PCR rounds, at approximately 10 cycles apiece. TCRdb reprocessed the multiplex PCR reads with MiXCR, giving one entry per CDR3 protein. The top ten hold roughly two fifths of the sample, which has tens of thousands of distinct CDR3 sequences, around 69% seen once. Sequenced: liver tumor tissue from sampling region 4. The subset: tumor region T4, right-lateral pole. These receptors all stem from a middle-aged man with primary liver carcinoma and hepatitis B virus infection.

In this sample, this clonotype turned up once. The CDR3 does not end in the conserved phenylalanine or tryptophan, so this is likely a read error. The DNA is omitted, as the CDR3 cannot be located on it reliably, and the CDR3 follows TCRdb's listing. This chain links TRBV6-2 or TRBV6-3 with TRBJ1-5; TRBD1, the table's D call, was not compared with the DNA. Looked up from germline, CDR1 is MNHEY and CDR2 is SVGEGT. The CDR3 is 17 residues long, ends included. CDR3 residues: CASIPTEGAYSNQPQHL.

The chain recombines TRBV12-3 or TRBV12-4 with TRBJ2-7, with TRBD1 identical over 10 bases. This CDR3 spans 15 amino acids. This chain's CDR3 is CSSSLGQGVNYEQYF. In DNA form, the CDR3 reads TGTTCTAGCAGTCTAGGACAGGGGGTCAACTACGAGCAGTACTTC.

The chain is built from TRBV5-4 and TRBJ2-5; D ambiguous. This CDR3 has 12 residues. Trimming pared 5 bases from V and 4 bases from J, leaving 9 bases between. Germline lookup yields CDR1 SGHNT and CDR2 YYREEE (reference sequence). The CDR3 sequence: CASSTDRETQYF. DNA of the CDR3: TGTGCCAGCAGTACGGACCGAGAGACCCAGTACTTC.

Notes on this clonotype: A junction end diverges from the germline sequence, so it may reflect a read error. V gene TRBV5-4 combines with J gene TRBJ1-1, with TRBD1 as a possible D gene (6 bases). Germline V gene data show CDR1 as SGHNT and CDR2 as YYREEE (reference sequence). The CDR3 length is 15 residues. CDR3 region: CTSGSGGYMDTEAFF. CDR3 bases: TGTACCAGCGGATCGGGGGGCTACATGGACACTGAAGCTTTCTTT.

Comments on this clonotype: Compared with germline, one end of the junction differs, possibly owing to a read error. The chain carries TRBV28 and TRBJ2-7, with 12 bases that match TRBD2. Germline V CDR1 and CDR2: MDHEN, SYDVKM. The CDR3 is 15 amino acids. The CDR3 protein is CASGLAGTSRYEQYF. CDR3 coding DNA: TGTGCCAGCGGACTAGCGGGAACCAGTCGGTACGAGCAGTACTTT.

The rearrangement joins TRBV4-1 to TRBJ2-2; D tentatively reads TRBD1 or TRBD2 (5 bases each). This CDR3 comprises 17 residues. CDR1 and CDR2 (germline): MGHRA, YSYEKL. V lost 1 base, J lost 6 bases, and 18 bases lay in between. This CDR3 is CASSQVPLTGRAGELFF. For the CDR3, the DNA is TGCGCCAGCAGCCAAGTTCCGCTGACGGGACGTGCCGGGGAGCTGTTTTTT.

As regards this clonotype: An end of the junction differs from the germline gene, which may be a read error. This rearrangement joins TRBV28 to TRBJ1-5; perhaps TRBD1 as D (6 bases). There are 13 residues in the CDR3. Germline loops: CDR1 MDHEN, CDR2 SYDVKM. The CDR3 protein is CDSSLGQLQPQHF. DNA of the CDR3: TGTGACAGCAGCTTAGGACAGTTACAGCCCCAGCATTTT.

This clonotype has a single count. Since a much larger clone is just one base distant, this may be a read error. The V call is TRBV5-1, the J call TRBJ1-5; D uncertain. There are 13 residues in the CDR3. Germline loops: CDR1 SGHRS, CDR2 YFSETQ. CDR3 amino acids: CNSSSGPEQPQHF. CDR3 coding DNA: TGCAACAGCAGCTCAGGACCGGAACAGCCCCAGCATTTT.

This clonotype was observed a single time. A much larger clonotype is one base distant, so this may be a read error. The J gene is TRBJ2-7, the V gene TRBV11-1, with D maybe TRBD2 (6 bases). V lost 5 bases and J lost 6, with 20 bases in between. The germline CDR1 and CDR2 sequences are SGHAT and FQDESV (reference sequence). The CDR3 runs 15 residues. The CDR3 here is CASSPRTTGLREQYF. DNA for the CDR3: TGTGCCAGCAGCCCTCGGACAACAGGACTACGCGAGCAGTACTTC.

Comments on this clonotype: The junction and the germline gene differ at one end; a read error may be behind it. The chain joins TRBV14 to TRBJ2-1, with 13 bases matching TRBD2. The CDR3 is 16 amino acids. CDR1 SGHDN and CDR2 FVKESK come from the germline V gene. As DNA, the CDR3 is TGTGCCGGCAGCCAAGTTGGACTAGCGGGAGATCATGGGCAGTTCTTC. Protein: CAGSQVGLAGDHGQFF.

The V and J genes are TRBV25-1 and TRBJ1-2; 8 positions agree with TRBD1. Per germline, CDR1 MGHDK and CDR2 SYGVNS. V gave up 7 bases and J gave up 8 bases; unmatched junction bases: 15. The CDR3 is 15 amino acids. CDR3 in amino acids: CASNERDRPLNGYTF. The CDR3 region has the DNA TGTGCCAGCAATGAGAGGGACAGGCCTTTAAACGGCTACACCTTC.